The clone carrying this T cell receptor beta chain was observed at least ten times. Its target is unknown. Trimming took off 2 bases at V and 6 bases at J, with 8 bases between the two ends. The germline V gene has CDR1 DFQATT and CDR2 SNEGSKA (reference sequence). The CDR3 extends over 12 amino acids. The sample is drawn from a study of T-cell reconstitution after alpha-beta-depleted transplantation in children. Study-wide results and limits: Several patients had high TCRbeta diversity at day 60; it came from surviving recipient T cells and thymic progenitors. T-cell numbers and diversity, one year after transplant, stemmed largely from T cells that were newly produced. Several hundred graft clones that had expanded were reportedly the source of alpha-beta T cells about two months after transplant.

Preparation of the TCRbeta library was carried out with unique molecular identifiers. TCRdb processed the PCR reads anew with MiXCR; each CDR3 protein has one entry. Of over 200,000 distinct CDR3 sequences listed, approximately 10% are singletons. The rearrangement joins TRBV20-1 to TRBJ2-1; no clear D gene. The sample was PBMCs, taken before TCRalphabeta/CD19-depleted stem cell transplant. This receptor was obtained from a child less than two years old with acute myeloid leukemia, due to receive a stem cell transplant. The CDR3 loop reads CSARNWGNEQFF. The CDR3 DNA reads TGCAGTGCTAGAAACTGGGGCAATGAGCAGTTCTTC.